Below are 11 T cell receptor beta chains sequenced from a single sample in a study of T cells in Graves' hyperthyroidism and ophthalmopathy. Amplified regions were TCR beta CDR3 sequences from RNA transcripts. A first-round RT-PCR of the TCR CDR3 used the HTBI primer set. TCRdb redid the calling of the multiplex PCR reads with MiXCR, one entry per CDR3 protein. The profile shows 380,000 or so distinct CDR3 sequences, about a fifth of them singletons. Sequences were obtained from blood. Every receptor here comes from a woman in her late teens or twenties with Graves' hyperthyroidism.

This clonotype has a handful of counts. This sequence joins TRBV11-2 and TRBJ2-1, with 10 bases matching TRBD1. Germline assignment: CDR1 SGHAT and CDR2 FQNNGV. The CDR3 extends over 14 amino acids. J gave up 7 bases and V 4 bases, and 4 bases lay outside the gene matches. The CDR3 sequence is CASSSGTGENEQFF. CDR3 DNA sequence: TGTGCCAGCAGCTCCGGGACAGGGGAGAATGAGCAGTTCTTC.

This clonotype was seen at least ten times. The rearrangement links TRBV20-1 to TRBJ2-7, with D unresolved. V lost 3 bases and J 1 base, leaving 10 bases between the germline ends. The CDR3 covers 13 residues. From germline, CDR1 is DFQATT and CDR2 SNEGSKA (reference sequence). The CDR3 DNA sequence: TGCAGTGCTAGGTGGGATATGTCCTACGAGCAGTACTTC. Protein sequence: CSARWDMSYEQYF.

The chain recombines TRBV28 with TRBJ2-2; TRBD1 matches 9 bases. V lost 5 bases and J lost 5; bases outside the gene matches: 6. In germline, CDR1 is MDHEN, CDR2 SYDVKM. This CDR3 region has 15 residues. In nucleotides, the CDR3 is TGTGCCAGCAGTCAGAGGGACAGGGTAACCGGGGAGCTGTTTTTT. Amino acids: CASSQRDRVTGELFF.

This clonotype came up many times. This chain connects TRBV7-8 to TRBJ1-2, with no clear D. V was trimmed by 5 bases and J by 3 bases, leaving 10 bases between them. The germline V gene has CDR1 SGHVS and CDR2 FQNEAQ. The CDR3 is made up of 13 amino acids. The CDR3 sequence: CASSHRADYGYTF. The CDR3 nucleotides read TGTGCCAGCAGCCATCGGGCTGACTATGGCTACACCTTC.

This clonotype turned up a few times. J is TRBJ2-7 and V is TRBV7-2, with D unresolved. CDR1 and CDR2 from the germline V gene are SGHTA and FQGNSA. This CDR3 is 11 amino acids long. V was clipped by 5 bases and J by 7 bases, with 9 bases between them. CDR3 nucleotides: TGTGCCAGCAGCGCACGTAGGGAGCAGTACTTC. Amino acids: CASSARREQYF.

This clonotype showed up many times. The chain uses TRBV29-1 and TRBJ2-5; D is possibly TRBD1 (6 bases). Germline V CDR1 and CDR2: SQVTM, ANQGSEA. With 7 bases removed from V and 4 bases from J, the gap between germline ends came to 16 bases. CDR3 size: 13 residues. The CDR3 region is CSASHRAAETQYF. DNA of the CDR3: TGCAGCGCCTCACACAGGGCCGCAGAGACCCAGTACTTC.

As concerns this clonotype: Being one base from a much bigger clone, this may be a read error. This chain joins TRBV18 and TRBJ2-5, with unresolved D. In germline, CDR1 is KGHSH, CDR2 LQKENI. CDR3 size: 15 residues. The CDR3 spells CASSGSYAFQVTQYF. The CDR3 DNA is TGTGCCAGCTCAGGGTCCTACGCCTTTCAAGTGACCCAGTACTTC.

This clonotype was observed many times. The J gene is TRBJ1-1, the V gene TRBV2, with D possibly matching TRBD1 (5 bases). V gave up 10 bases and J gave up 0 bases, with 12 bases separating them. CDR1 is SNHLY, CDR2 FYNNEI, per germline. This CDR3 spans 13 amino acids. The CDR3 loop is CATGGGMNTEAFF. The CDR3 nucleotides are TGTGCCACCGGCGGGGGGATGAACACTGAAGCTTTCTTT. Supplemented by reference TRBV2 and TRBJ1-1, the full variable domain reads EPEVTQTPSHQVTQMGQEVILRCVPISNHLYFYWYRQILGQKVEFLVSFYNNEISEKSEIFDDQFSVERPDGSNFTLKIRSTKLEDSAMYFCATGGGMNTEAFFGQGTRLTVV.

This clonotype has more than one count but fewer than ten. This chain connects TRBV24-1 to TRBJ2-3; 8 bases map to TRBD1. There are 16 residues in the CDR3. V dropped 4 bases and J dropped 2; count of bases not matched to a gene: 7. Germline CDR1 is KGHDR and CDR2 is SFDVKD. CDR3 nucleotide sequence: TGTGCCACCAGTGACCCTTTGACAGGGGACACAGATACGCAGTATTTT. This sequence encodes CATSDPLTGDTDTQYF.

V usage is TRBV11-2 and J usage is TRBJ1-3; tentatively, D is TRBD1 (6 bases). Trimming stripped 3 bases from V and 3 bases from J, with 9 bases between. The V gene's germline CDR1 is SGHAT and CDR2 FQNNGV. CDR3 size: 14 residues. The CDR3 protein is CASSLGGLGNTIYF. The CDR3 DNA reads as TGTGCCAGCAGCTTGGGGGGGCTTGGAAACACCATATATTTT.

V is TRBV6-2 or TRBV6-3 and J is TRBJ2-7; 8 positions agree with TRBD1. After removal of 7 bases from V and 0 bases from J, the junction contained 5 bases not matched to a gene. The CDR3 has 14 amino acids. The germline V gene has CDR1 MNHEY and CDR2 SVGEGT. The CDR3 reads CASIGQGSSYEQYF. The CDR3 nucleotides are TGTGCCAGCATCGGACAGGGAAGCTCCTACGAGCAGTACTTC.